These 3 T cell receptor beta chains originate from one sample sequenced in a study of T cell responses to AZD1222 COVID-19 vaccine. Profiling relied on immunoSEQ multiplex PCR, and the TCRdb table lists in-frame clones only, not all of them. The sample yields 100,000 to 120,000 clones, 70% to 90% seen once. Sequencing was performed on peripheral blood, taken 28 days after the second AZD1222 dose. All receptors come from an adult who received the AZD1222 COVID-19 vaccine.

The chain combines TRBV7-9 with TRBJ2-5; D call uncertain. Trimming shortened V by 0 bases and J by 5 bases, and 16 bases separated the two germline ends. CDR1 is SEHNR and CDR2 is FQNEAQ in the germline V gene (reference sequence). This CDR3 is 16 amino acids long. CDR3 coding DNA: TGTGCCAGCAGCTTAGCGGGGTTAGCCGGTCGGGAGACCCAGTACTTC. It is translated as CASSLAGLAGRETQYF.

The chain recombines TRBV11-2 with TRBJ2-5, with D possibly being TRBD1 or TRBD2 (6 bases each). The germline V gene encodes CDR1 SGHAT and CDR2 FQNNGV. The ends were cut back, 7 bases at V and 4 bases at J, with 16 bases in the middle. The CDR3 covers 14 residues. This CDR3 reads CASTRDTASETQYF. The DNA of the CDR3 is TGTGCCAGCACGCGGGACACAGCTTCAGAGACCCAGTACTTC.

This chain uses TRBV6-5 with TRBJ1-2; 7 nucleotides line up with TRBD1. The CDR3 is 15 amino acids. Germline loops: CDR1 MNHEY, CDR2 SVGAGI. Trimming cost V 0 bases and J 4 bases; bases outside gene matches: 5. CDR3 protein: CASSYSQGTVYGYTF. The CDR3 DNA follows: TGTGCCAGCAGTTACTCACAGGGGACGGTCTATGGCTACACCTTC.